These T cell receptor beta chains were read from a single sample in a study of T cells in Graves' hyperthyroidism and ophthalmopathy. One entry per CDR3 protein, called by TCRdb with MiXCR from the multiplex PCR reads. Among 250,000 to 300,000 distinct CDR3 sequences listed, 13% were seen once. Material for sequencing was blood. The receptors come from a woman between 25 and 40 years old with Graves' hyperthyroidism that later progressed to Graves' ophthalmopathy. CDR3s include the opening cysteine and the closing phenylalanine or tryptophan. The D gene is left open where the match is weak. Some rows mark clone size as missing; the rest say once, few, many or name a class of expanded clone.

cdr3_nt: TGTGCCAGCAGTTTAGAGCGAAATTCACCCCTCCACTTT
cdr3_aa: CASSLERNSPLHF
v_call: TRBV27
d_call: NA
clone_size: many
j_call: TRBJ1-6
cdr3_length: 13

cdr3_nt: TGTGCCAGCAGTCAGGACAGGGAAGAGATCGACGAGCAGTACTTC
cdr3_aa: CASSQDREEIDEQYF
v_call: TRBV6-2/TRBV6-3
d_call: TRBD1
clone_size: NA
j_call: TRBJ2-7
cdr3_length: 15

cdr3_nt: TGTGCCAGCAGCCCACACACTAGTTCCAAAAACATTCAGTACTTC
cdr3_aa: CASSPHTSSKNIQYF
v_call: TRBV7-8
d_call: NA
clone_size: few
j_call: TRBJ2-4
cdr3_length: 15

cdr3_nt: TGTGCCAGCAGTGAAGGGCAGGGGGAGGGGGACACTGAAGCTTTCTTT
cdr3_aa: CASSEGQGEGDTEAFF
v_call: TRBV6-1
d_call: TRBD1
clone_size: NA
j_call: TRBJ1-1
cdr3_length: 16

cdr3_nt: TGTGCCAGCTCACGGGGCACGTCGGAAGGCTACGAGCAGTACTTC
cdr3_aa: CASSRGTSEGYEQYF
v_call: TRBV18
d_call: NA
clone_size: many
j_call: TRBJ2-7
cdr3_length: 15

cdr3_nt: TGTGCCAGCAGTCCCAGGACAGAGAGCACGGGGGGGGAGCTGTTTTTT
cdr3_aa: CASSPRTESTGGELFF
v_call: TRBV28
d_call: NA
clone_size: NA
j_call: TRBJ2-2
cdr3_length: 16

cdr3_nt: TGTGCCAGCAGCCCTCTCCCCCCGATAACCTACGAGCAGTACTTC
cdr3_aa: CASSPLPPITYEQYF
v_call: TRBV11-2
d_call: NA
clone_size: many
j_call: TRBJ2-7
cdr3_length: 15

cdr3_nt: TGTGCCAGCAGCTTTCAACAGGGGTCTGGAAACACCATATATTTT
cdr3_aa: CASSFQQGSGNTIYF
v_call: TRBV2
d_call: TRBD1
clone_size: many
j_call: TRBJ1-3
cdr3_length: 15

cdr3_nt: TGTGCCAGTAGTATAGGACTAGCGGGATCCTACGAGCAGTACTTC
cdr3_aa: CASSIGLAGSYEQYF
v_call: TRBV19
d_call: TRBD2
clone_size: NA
j_call: TRBJ2-7
cdr3_length: 15

cdr3_nt: TGTGCCAGCAGCTACGGGACTAGCAGACACAATGAGCAGTTCTTC
cdr3_aa: CASSYGTSRHNEQFF
v_call: TRBV13
d_call: TRBD2
clone_size: NA
j_call: TRBJ2-1
cdr3_length: 15

cdr3_nt: TGTGCCAGCAGTTACGGGGGCCCGAACACTGAAGCTTTCTTT
cdr3_aa: CASSYGGPNTEAFF
v_call: TRBV6-6
d_call: NA
clone_size: many
j_call: TRBJ1-1
cdr3_length: 14

cdr3_nt: TGTGCCAGCAGTTCCGACTATCTTAGCGGGAGACGCACAGATACGCAGTATTTT
cdr3_aa: CASSSDYLSGRRTDTQYF
v_call: TRBV6-1
d_call: TRBD2
clone_size: many
j_call: TRBJ2-3
cdr3_length: 18

cdr3_nt: TGTGCCAGCAGACGGGACGGAAAAGAGACCCAGTACTTC
cdr3_aa: CASRRDGKETQYF
v_call: TRBV6-2/TRBV6-3
d_call: NA
clone_size: few
j_call: TRBJ2-5
cdr3_length: 13

cdr3_nt: TGTGCCATCAGTGAGGACGGACTGAACACTGAAGCTTTCTTT
cdr3_aa: CAISEDGLNTEAFF
v_call: TRBV10-3
d_call: NA
clone_size: many
j_call: TRBJ1-1
cdr3_length: 14